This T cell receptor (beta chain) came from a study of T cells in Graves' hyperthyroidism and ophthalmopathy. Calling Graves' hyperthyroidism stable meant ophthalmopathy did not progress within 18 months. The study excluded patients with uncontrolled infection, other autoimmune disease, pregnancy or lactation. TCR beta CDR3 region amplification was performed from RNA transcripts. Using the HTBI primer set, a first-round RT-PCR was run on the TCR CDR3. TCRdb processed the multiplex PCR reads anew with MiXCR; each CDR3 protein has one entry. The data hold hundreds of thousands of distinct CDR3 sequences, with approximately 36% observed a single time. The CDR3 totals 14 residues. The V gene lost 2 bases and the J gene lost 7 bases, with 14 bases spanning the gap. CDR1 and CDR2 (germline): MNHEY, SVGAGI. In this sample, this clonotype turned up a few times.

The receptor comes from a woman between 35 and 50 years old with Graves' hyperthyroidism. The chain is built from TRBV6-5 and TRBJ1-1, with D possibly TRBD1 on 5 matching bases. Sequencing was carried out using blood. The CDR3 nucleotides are TGTGCCAGCAGTTACCCGGGGACTTCTCGTGAAGCTTTCTTT. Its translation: CASSYPGTSREAFF.